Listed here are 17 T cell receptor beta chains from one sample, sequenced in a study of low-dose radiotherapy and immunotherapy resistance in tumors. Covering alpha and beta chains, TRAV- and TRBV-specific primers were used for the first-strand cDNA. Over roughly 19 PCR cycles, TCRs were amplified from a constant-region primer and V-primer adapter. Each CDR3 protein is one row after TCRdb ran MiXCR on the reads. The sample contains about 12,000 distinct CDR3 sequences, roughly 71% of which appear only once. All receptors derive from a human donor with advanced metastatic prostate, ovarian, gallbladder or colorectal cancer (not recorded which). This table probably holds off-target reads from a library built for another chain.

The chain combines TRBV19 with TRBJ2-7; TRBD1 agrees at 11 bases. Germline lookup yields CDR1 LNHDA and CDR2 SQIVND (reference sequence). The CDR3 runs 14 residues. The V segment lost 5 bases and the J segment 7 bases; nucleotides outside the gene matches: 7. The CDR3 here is CASSAGQGAEEQYF. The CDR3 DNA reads TGTGCCAGTAGTGCCGGACAGGGGGCGGAAGAGCAGTACTTC.

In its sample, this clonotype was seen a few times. The CDR3 DNA follows: TGTGCCAGCAGCTCATTATCAGGGGGAGGGCCTCGGAACATTCAGTACTTC. Translated, it gives CASSSLSGGGPRNIQYF. The rearrangement joins TRBV3-1 to TRBJ2-4; D may correspond to TRBD1 or TRBD2 (7 bases each). CDR1 and CDR2 from the germline V gene are LGHDT and YNNKEL (reference sequence). The CDR3 sequence is 17 residues long. V lost 5 bases to trimming and J lost 7 bases, with 24 bases between them.

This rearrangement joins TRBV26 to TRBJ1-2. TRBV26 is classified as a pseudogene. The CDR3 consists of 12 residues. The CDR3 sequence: CASSSAHYGYTF. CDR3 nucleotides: TGTGCCAGCAGTTCAGCACACTATGGCTACACCTTC.

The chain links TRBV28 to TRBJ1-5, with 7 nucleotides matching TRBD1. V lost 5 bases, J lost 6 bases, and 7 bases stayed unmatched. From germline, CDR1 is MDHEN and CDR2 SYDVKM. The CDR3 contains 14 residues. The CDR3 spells CASSTGVGGQPQHF. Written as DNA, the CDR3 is TGTGCCAGCAGTACAGGGGTCGGGGGTCAGCCCCAGCATTTT. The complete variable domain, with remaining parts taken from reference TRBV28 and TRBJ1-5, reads DVKVTQSSRYLVKRTGEKVFLECVQDMDHENMFWYRQDPGLGLRLIYFSYDVKMKEKGDIPEGYSVSREKKERFSLILESASTNQTSMYLCASSTGVGGQPQHFGDGTRLSIL.

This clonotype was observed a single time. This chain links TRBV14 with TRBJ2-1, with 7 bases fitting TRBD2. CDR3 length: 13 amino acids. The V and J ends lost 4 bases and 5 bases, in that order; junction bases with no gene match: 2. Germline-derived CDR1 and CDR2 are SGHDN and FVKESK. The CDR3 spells CASSRSGDNEQFF. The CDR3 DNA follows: TGTGCCAGCAGCCGCAGCGGGGACAATGAGCAGTTCTTC.

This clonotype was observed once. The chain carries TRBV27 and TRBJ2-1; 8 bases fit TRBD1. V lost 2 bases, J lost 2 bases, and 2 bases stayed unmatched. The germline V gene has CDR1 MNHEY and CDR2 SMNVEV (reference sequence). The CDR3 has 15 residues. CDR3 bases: TGTGCCAGCAGTTTAGACAGGGGTACCTACAATGAGCAGTTCTTC. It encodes CASSLDRGTYNEQFF.

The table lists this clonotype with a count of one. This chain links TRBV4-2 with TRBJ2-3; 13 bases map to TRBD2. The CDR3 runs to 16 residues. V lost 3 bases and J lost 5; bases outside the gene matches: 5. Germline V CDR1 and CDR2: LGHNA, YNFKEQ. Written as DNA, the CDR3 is TGTGCCAGCAGCCACGGACTAGCGGGAGCGGAAGATACGCAGTATTTT. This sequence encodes CASSHGLAGAEDTQYF.

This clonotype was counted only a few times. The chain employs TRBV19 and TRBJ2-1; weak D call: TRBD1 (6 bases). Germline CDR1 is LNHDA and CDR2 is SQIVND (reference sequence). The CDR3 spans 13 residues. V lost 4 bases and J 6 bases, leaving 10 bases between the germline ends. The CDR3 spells CASSKQGRNEQFF. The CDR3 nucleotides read TGTGCCAGTAGTAAACAGGGACGCAATGAGCAGTTCTTC.

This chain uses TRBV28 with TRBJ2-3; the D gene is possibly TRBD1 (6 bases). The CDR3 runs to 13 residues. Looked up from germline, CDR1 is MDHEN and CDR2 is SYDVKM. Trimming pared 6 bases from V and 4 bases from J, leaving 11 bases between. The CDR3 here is CASSETGSDTQYF. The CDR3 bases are TGTGCCAGCAGCGAGACAGGATCAGATACGCAGTATTTT.

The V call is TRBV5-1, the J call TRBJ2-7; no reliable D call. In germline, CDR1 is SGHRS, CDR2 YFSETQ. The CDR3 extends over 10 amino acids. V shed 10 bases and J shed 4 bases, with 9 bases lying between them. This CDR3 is CALTEYEQYF. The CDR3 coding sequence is TGCGCCCTGACTGAATACGAGCAGTACTTC.

CDR3 loop: CASSLVSVSYNEQFF. DNA for the CDR3: TGCGCCAGCAGCTTGGTCAGCGTAAGCTACAATGAGCAGTTCTTC. The chain uses TRBV5-1 and TRBJ2-1; D is unresolved. Looked up from germline, CDR1 is SGHRS and CDR2 is YFSETQ. Trimming stripped 0 bases from V and 3 bases from J, with 10 bases between. This CDR3 has 15 amino acids.

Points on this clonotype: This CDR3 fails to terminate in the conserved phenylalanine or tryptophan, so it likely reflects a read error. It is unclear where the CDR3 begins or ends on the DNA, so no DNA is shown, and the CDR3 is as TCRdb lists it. This chain's CDR3 is CSVGAGLAGAL. The chain carries TRBV29-1 and TRBJ2-1; the listed D gene, TRBD2, was not tested against the DNA. The CDR3 sequence runs 11 residues, both termini included. From germline, CDR1 is SQVTM and CDR2 ANQGSEA.

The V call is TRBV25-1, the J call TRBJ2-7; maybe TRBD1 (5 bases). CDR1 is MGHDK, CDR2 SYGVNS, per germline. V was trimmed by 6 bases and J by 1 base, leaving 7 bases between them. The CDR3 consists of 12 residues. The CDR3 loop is CASSPGSYEQYF. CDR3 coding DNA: TGTGCCAGCAGCCCAGGGTCCTACGAGCAGTACTTC.

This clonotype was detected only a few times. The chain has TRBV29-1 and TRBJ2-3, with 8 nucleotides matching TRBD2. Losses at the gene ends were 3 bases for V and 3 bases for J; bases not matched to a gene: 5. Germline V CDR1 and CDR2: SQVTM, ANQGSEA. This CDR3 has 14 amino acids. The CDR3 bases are TGCAGCGTTGACCGGGAGGGGAGTACAGATACGCAGTATTTT. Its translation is CSVDREGSTDTQYF.

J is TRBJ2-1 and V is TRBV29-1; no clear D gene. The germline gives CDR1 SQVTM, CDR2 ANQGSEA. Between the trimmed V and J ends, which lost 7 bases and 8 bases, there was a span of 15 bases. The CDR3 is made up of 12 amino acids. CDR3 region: CSARSSGYEQFF. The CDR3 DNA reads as TGCAGCGCCCGGTCTAGTGGATATGAGCAGTTCTTC.

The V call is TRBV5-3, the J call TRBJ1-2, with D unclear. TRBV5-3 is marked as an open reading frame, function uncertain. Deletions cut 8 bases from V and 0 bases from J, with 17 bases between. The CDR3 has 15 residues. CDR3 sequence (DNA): TGTGCCAGCAGCGCCTCGGCCTTAGCTAACTATGGCTACACCTTC. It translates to CASSASALANYGYTF.

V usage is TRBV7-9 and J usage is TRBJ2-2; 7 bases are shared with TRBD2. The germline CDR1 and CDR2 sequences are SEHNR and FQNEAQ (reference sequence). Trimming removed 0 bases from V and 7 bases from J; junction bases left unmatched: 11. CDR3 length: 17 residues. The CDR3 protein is CASSLAQGFTSVGELFF. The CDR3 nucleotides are TGTGCCAGCAGCTTAGCGCAGGGTTTTACTAGCGTCGGGGAGCTGTTTTTT.